Below are 20 T cell receptor beta chains sequenced from a single sample in a study of shared clonotypes between healthy human individuals. TCRdb's table, derived via immunoSEQ multiplex PCR, lists solely in-frame clones and lacks some. Found here are more than 450,000 clones, 79% of them singletons; the top ten hold 13%. Sequenced material: PBMCs. The receptors stem from a woman between 40 and 55 years old in good health. Some clones in this sample may be carry-over from other donors' samples.

The chain carries TRBV13 and TRBJ2-6; 8 bases align to TRBD1. Per the germline V gene, CDR1 is PRHDT and CDR2 is FYEKMQ (reference sequence). This CDR3 has 17 residues. J gave up 0 bases and V 1 base, and 2 bases lay outside the gene matches. The CDR3 loop is CASSLDRGTSGANVLTF. DNA for the CDR3: TGTGCCAGCAGCTTAGACAGGGGGACCTCTGGGGCCAACGTCCTGACTTTC.

This chain uses TRBV4-1 with TRBJ2-3, with 8 positions matching TRBD2. The CDR3 contains 16 residues. CDR1 is MGHRA, CDR2 YSYEKL, per germline. Trimming removed 1 base from V and 2 bases from J; junction bases left unmatched: 5. The CDR3 bases are TGCGCCAGCAGCCAAGGGACTAGCCGATTCACAGATACGCAGTATTTT. Protein sequence: CASSQGTSRFTDTQYF.

The genes are TRBV6-6 and TRBJ1-2; 9 bases agree with TRBD1. Trimming removed 0 bases from V and 5 bases from J; junction bases left unmatched: 4. This CDR3 is 15 amino acids long. Germline-derived CDR1 and CDR2 are MNHNY and SVGAGI (reference sequence). CDR3 region: CASSYSDRGGYGYTF. In DNA form, the CDR3 reads TGTGCCAGCAGTTACTCGGACAGGGGAGGATATGGCTACACCTTC.

The V and J genes are TRBV2 and TRBJ2-3, with a possible D match to TRBD2 (6 bases). CDR1 and CDR2 (germline): SNHLY, FYNNEI. The CDR3 runs 14 residues. The V and J ends lost 4 bases and 10 bases respectively, with 18 bases between them. In nucleotides, the CDR3 is TGTGCCAGCAGTGCCCCGGGAGCCGTCGTGGCGCAGTATTTT. Translating it yields CASSAPGAVVAQYF.

The chain recombines TRBV11-2 with TRBJ1-3; D remains unclear. Deletions cut 3 bases from V and 0 bases from J, with 12 bases between. This CDR3 contains 16 residues. The germline CDR1 and CDR2 sequences are SGHAT and FQNNGV. CDR3 sequence reads: CASSFEGRLSGNTIYF. CDR3 in DNA: TGTGCCAGCAGCTTCGAGGGTCGACTCTCTGGAAACACCATATATTTT. The variable domain in full, with the rest retrieved from reference TRBV11-2 and TRBJ1-3, is EAGVAQSPRYKIIEKRQSVAFWCNPISGHATLYWYQQILGQGPKLLIQFQNNGVVDDSQLPKDRFSAERLKGVDSTLKIQPAKLEDSAVYLCASSFEGRLSGNTIYFGEGSWLTVV.

This clone is a singleton in its sample. V is TRBV27 and J is TRBJ2-5; the match to TRBD2 covers 11 bases. This CDR3 comprises 14 residues. V gave up 6 bases and J gave up 1 base; unmatched junction bases: 1. Germline CDR1 and CDR2: MNHEY and SMNVEV (reference sequence). The CDR3 sequence is CASRLAGGQETQYF. CDR3 sequence (DNA): TGTGCCAGCAGGCTAGCGGGAGGCCAAGAGACCCAGTACTTC.

This clone was seen only a few times. The chain employs TRBV2 and TRBJ2-1; 9 bases are shared with TRBD2. V lost 7 bases to trimming and J lost 4 bases; unmatched junction nucleotides: 8. Germline CDR1 is SNHLY and CDR2 is FYNNEI. There are 15 residues in the CDR3. CDR3 coding DNA: TGTGCCAGCACTTCAGCGGGGGGCTCGTACAATGAGCAGTTCTTC. Translation: CASTSAGGSYNEQFF. Full variable domain (remainder filled in from reference TRBV2 and TRBJ2-1): EPEVTQTPSHQVTQMGQEVILRCVPISNHLYFYWYRQILGQKVEFLVSFYNNEISEKSEIFDDQFSVERPDGSNFTLKIRSTKLEDSAMYFCASTSAGGSYNEQFFGPGTRLTVL.

This clone was detected many times. DNA for the CDR3: TGTGCCAGCAGCTCTTATTCCGCCGGGGAGCTGTTTTTT. Its protein product is CASSSYSAGELFF. The genes are TRBV7-2 and TRBJ2-2; D ambiguous. Germline lookup yields CDR1 SGHTA and CDR2 FQGNSA. V was clipped by 4 bases and J by 6 bases, with 9 bases between them. The CDR3 totals 13 residues. The full variable domain, with the rest looked up from reference TRBV7-2 and TRBJ2-2, is GAGVSQSPSNKVTEKGKDVELRCDPISGHTALYWYRQSLGQGLEFLIYFQGNSAPDKSGLPSDRFSAERTGGSVSTLTIQRTQQEDSAVYLCASSSYSAGELFFGEGSRLTVL.

The J gene is TRBJ2-5, the V gene TRBV7-2; weak D call: TRBD1 (6 bases). The CDR3 is made up of 14 amino acids. Per germline, CDR1 SGHTA and CDR2 FQGNSA. Trimming pared 1 base from V and 5 bases from J, leaving 11 bases between. The chain's CDR3 is CASSLDGQRETQYF. The CDR3 DNA reads TGTGCCAGCAGCTTAGATGGACAGCGGGAGACCCAGTACTTC.

This clone was recorded many times. The chain has TRBV27 and TRBJ2-2; 10 bases align to TRBD2. V lost 5 bases, J lost 5 bases, and 8 bases stayed unmatched. This CDR3 has 16 residues. Germline V CDR1 and CDR2: MNHEY, SMNVEV (reference sequence). The CDR3 DNA is TGTGCCAGCAGTGGACTAGCGGTTAGAAGGACCGGGGAGCTGTTTTTT. This sequence encodes CASSGLAVRRTGELFF.

A few counts support this clone. The V and J genes are TRBV29-1 and TRBJ1-2, with TRBD1 matching 8 bases. Unmatched junction bases numbered 6, after V lost 3 bases and J lost 6 bases. The V gene's germline CDR1 is SQVTM and CDR2 ANQGSEA. The CDR3 spans 13 residues. The CDR3, as DNA: TGCAGCGTTGATTTTCAGGGGGCAGATGGCTACACCTTC. The encoded protein is CSVDFQGADGYTF.

The chain carries TRBV7-6 and TRBJ2-7; 13 bases are a match to TRBD2. This CDR3 comprises 16 residues. The germline V gene has CDR1 SGHVS and CDR2 FNYEAQ. The trim removed 5 bases at V and 2 bases at J, leaving 6 bases unmatched. The DNA of the CDR3 is TGTGCCAGCAGCACACGGACTAGCGGGAGCCCCTACGAGCAGTACTTC. Amino acids: CASSTRTSGSPYEQYF.

The rearrangement uses TRBV6-5 and TRBJ1-3; D is unresolved. Germline CDR1 and CDR2: MNHEY and SVGAGI. With 6 bases removed from V and 0 bases from J, the gap between germline ends came to 6 bases. The CDR3 totals 13 residues. The CDR3 DNA follows: TGTGCCAGCAGCGAGAGCTCTGGAAACACCATATATTTT. This codes for CASSESSGNTIYF.

CDR3 DNA: TGTGCCAGCAGCTTGGCCCTAGCGGGCACAGATACGCAGTATTTT. Its translation is CASSLALAGTDTQYF. The J gene is TRBJ2-3, the V gene TRBV5-6; the match to TRBD2 covers 7 bases. V was pared by 0 bases and J by 1 base, with 2 bases of the junction left unmatched. The germline gives CDR1 SGHDT, CDR2 YYEEEE. CDR3 length equals 15 residues.

The chain has TRBV28 and TRBJ2-1; D unresolved. The CDR3 extends over 15 amino acids. Per germline, CDR1 MDHEN and CDR2 SYDVKM. V lost 6 bases and J 0 bases, leaving 12 bases between the germline ends. The CDR3 spells CASSPLLSSYNEQFF. CDR3 in DNA: TGTGCCAGCAGCCCCTTACTGAGCTCCTACAATGAGCAGTTCTTC.

The table lists this clone with a few counts. V gene TRBV6-6 combines with J gene TRBJ1-2; D possibly corresponds to TRBD1 (5 bases). The V end lost 4 bases, the J end lost 5 bases, and 14 bases lay between the germline ends. The CDR3 is 14 residues long. CDR1 is MNHNY, CDR2 SVGAGI, per germline (reference sequence). In DNA form, the CDR3 reads TGTGCCAGCAGTTCCCCAGGGCAGTGGTATGGCTACACCTTC. Its translation is CASSSPGQWYGYTF.

The J gene is TRBJ1-4, the V gene TRBV4-2; the D is unclear. The V and J ends lost 5 bases and 7 bases respectively, with 14 bases between them. This CDR3 comprises 14 residues. Per the germline V gene, CDR1 is LGHNA and CDR2 is YNFKEQ. The chain's CDR3 is CASSEGYNSEKLFF. CDR3 DNA: TGTGCCAGCAGCGAAGGGTATAATAGTGAAAAACTGTTTTTT.

The V call is TRBV6-1, the J call TRBJ2-5; 12 bases agree with TRBD1. Germline assignment: CDR1 MNHNS and CDR2 SASEGT. V was clipped by 5 bases and J by 5 bases; unmatched bases: 6. This CDR3 has 15 residues. The CDR3 protein is CASSSRDRGPETQYF. The CDR3 DNA reads as TGTGCCAGCAGTAGCCGGGACAGGGGGCCGGAGACCCAGTACTTC.

The rearrangement uses TRBV5-1 and TRBJ1-4; perhaps TRBD1 as D (5 bases). The germline gives CDR1 SGHRS, CDR2 YFSETQ. The germline V and J ends were trimmed by 4 bases and 15 bases, with 19 bases remaining between them. This CDR3 spans 13 amino acids. The CDR3 here is CASSGGDRSSLFF. In nucleotides, the CDR3 is TGCGCCAGCAGCGGAGGGGACCGAAGCTCGTTGTTTTTT. The full variable domain, its missing parts supplied by reference TRBV5-1 and TRBJ1-4, is KAGVTQTPRYLIKTRGQQVTLSCSPISGHRSVSWYQQTPGQGLQFLFEYFSETQRNKGNFPGRFSGRQFSNSRSEMNVSTLELGDSALYLCASSGGDRSSLFFGSGTQLSVL.

In the case of this clone: Other DNA sequences in the sample encode the same CDR3. This CDR3 reads CASSIGRVDEQFF. Written as DNA, the CDR3 is TGTGCCAGTAGTATAGGGAGGGTAGATGAGCAGTTCTTC. The chain recombines TRBV19 with TRBJ2-1; possible D gene TRBD2, 6 bases. This CDR3 comprises 13 residues. Germline values: CDR1 LNHDA, CDR2 SQIVND (reference sequence). Trimming took off 1 base at V and 8 bases at J, with 9 bases between the two ends.